This entry features one TCR beta chain sequence. This entry belongs to a study of blood T cell repertoires in COVID-19. On the study more broadly: Spain, Italy and the United States supplied samples that represented acute and convalescent COVID-19.

Trimming took 5 bases from V and 0 from J, leaving 14 bases between them. Germline-derived CDR1 and CDR2 are MDHEN and SYDVKM. There are 17 residues in the CDR3. Generated by immunoSEQ multiplex PCR, the TCRdb table keeps only in-frame clones and is missing some. The data contain 130,000 to 150,000 clones, roughly 90% of them singletons. Participants were aged about 18 to 100 years from 20 to 30 US areas. Self-reported history from a screening survey and questionnaire set each donor's cohort. The sequencing sample was made of PBMCs or T cells enriched from blood (not recorded which). The rearrangement joins TRBV28 to TRBJ1-6; D is perhaps TRBD1 (5 bases). This TCR was recovered from a woman aged 25-40 years with acute COVID-19. CDR3 sequence: CASSDRGTTSYNSPLHF. DNA of the CDR3: TGTGCCAGCAGTGACAGAGGGACTACCTCCTATAATTCACCCCTCCACTTT.